The next 27 T cell receptor beta chains were all read from a single sample in a study of blood T cell repertoires in COVID-19. The repertoire was sequenced with immunoSEQ multiplex PCR; TCRdb's copy has only in-frame clones and lacks some. The sample records around 65,000 clones, 75% to 85% being singletons. The sample consisted of peripheral blood. The receptors originated from a human donor in a cohort sampled during active COVID-19.

Only one count was recorded for this clone. The genes are TRBV7-9 and TRBJ2-5, with 8 bases matching TRBD1. The junction had 6 bases not matched to a gene; V was cut back by 4 bases and J by 2 bases. The germline CDR1 and CDR2 sequences are SEHNR and FQNEAQ (reference sequence). CDR3 length: 15 amino acids. The CDR3 protein is CASSSADRGQETQYF. CDR3 nucleotide sequence: TGTGCCAGCAGCTCAGCCGACAGGGGACAAGAGACCCAGTACTTC.

The chain is built from TRBV7-8 and TRBJ2-2; D might be TRBD2 (5 bases). This CDR3 is 16 amino acids long. In germline, CDR1 is SGHVS, CDR2 FQNEAQ. V lost 0 bases and J lost 4, with 12 bases in between. CDR3 nucleotide sequence: TGTGCCAGCAGCTTAGCGTCTAGGAGGAGCACCGGGGAGCTGTTTTTT. It specifies CASSLASRRSTGELFF. The whole variable domain, filled in from reference TRBV7-8 and TRBJ2-2, reads GAGVSQSPRYKVAKRGQDVALRCDPISGHVSLFWYQQALGQGPEFLTYFQNEAQLDKSGLPSDRFFAERPEGSVSTLKIQRTQQEDSAVYLCASSLASRRSTGELFFGEGSRLTVL.

The V gene is TRBV27, the J gene TRBJ1-5; the D is unclear. Germline V gene lookup returns CDR1 MNHEY and CDR2 SMNVEV (reference sequence). V was pared by 2 bases and J by 0 bases, with 5 bases between. The CDR3 contains 14 residues. This CDR3 reads CASSLVNSNQPQHF. The CDR3 region has the DNA TGTGCCAGCAGTTTAGTAAATAGCAATCAGCCCCAGCATTTT.

V and J are TRBV19 and TRBJ2-5; a possible D gene is TRBD1 (6 bases). Germline V CDR1 and CDR2: LNHDA, SQIVND (reference sequence). The CDR3 is made up of 15 amino acids. Trimming removed 5 bases at V and 2 bases at J, with 15 bases between. Written as DNA, the CDR3 is TGTGCCAGTAGTTCTGACCCAGGGGTTCAAGAGACCCAGTACTTC. Its protein is CASSSDPGVQETQYF.

For the CDR3, the DNA is TGTGCCAGCAGCCTGACAGGTCTGCGGGGGCCCCAAGAGACCCAGTACTTC. It translates to CASSLTGLRGPQETQYF. The chain combines TRBV14 with TRBJ2-5; the D gene is possibly TRBD2 (7 bases). Germline values: CDR1 SGHDN, CDR2 FVKESK. The V end lost 4 bases, the J end lost 1 base, and 19 bases lay between the germline ends. This CDR3 region has 17 residues. The full variable domain, rest sourced from reference TRBV14 and TRBJ2-5, is EAGVTQFPSHSVIEKGQTVTLRCDPISGHDNLYWYRRVMGKEIKFLLHFVKESKQDESGMPNNRFLAERTGGTYSTLKVQPAELEDSGVYFCASSLTGLRGPQETQYFGPGTRLLVL.

The chain links TRBV6-5 to TRBJ1-2, with D tentatively TRBD1 (5 bases). Trimming shortened V by 7 bases and J by 4 bases, and 10 bases separated the two germline ends. The CDR3 runs 12 residues. Germline V gives CDR1 MNHEY, CDR2 SVGAGI. CDR3 amino acids: CASTGTTYGYTF. The CDR3 bases are TGTGCCAGCACAGGGACTACCTATGGCTACACCTTC.

J is TRBJ2-1 and V is TRBV12-3 or TRBV12-4; D may be TRBD2 (6 bases). The V gene lost 1 base and the J gene lost 15 bases, with 10 bases spanning the gap. The CDR3 has 11 amino acids. CDR3 nucleotide sequence: TGTGCCAGCAGTTTAGACCGGAGGGCGTTCTTC. It codes for CASSLDRRAFF.

CDR3 DNA sequence: TGTGCCAGCAGCGTAGGTACAGGGTTAACGCTCACCTTC. Translated: CASSVGTGLTLTF. The rearrangement links TRBV9 to TRBJ1-2; D may be TRBD1 (6 bases). The CDR3 consists of 13 residues. Germline V gives CDR1 SGDLS, CDR2 YYNGEE. Trimming took 0 bases from V and 13 from J, leaving 16 bases between them.

J is TRBJ1-2 and V is TRBV5-1; D unclear. The CDR3 length is 13 residues. The germline V gene encodes CDR1 SGHRS and CDR2 YFSETQ. V was pared by 6 bases and J by 0 bases, with 9 bases between. This CDR3 is CASTHNPNYGYTF. Written as DNA, the CDR3 is TGCGCCAGCACACATAATCCTAACTATGGCTACACCTTC.

This chain links TRBV28 with TRBJ2-7, with D tentatively TRBD2 (5 bases). V gave up 6 bases and J gave up 2 bases, with 26 bases separating them. CDR3 length: 18 amino acids. The V gene's germline CDR1 is MDHEN and CDR2 SYDVKM. The CDR3 nucleotides read TGTGCCAGCAGCCCCCCCAACTGGAGACTACTCAAAACCTACGAGCAGTACGTC. Translating gives CASSPPNWRLLKTYEQYV.

The chain couples TRBV2 to TRBJ2-3, with D uncertain. Trimming cost V 7 bases and J 4 bases, with 6 bases left between them. The CDR3 sequence is 11 residues long. Per the germline V gene, CDR1 is SNHLY and CDR2 is FYNNEI. The chain's CDR3 is CASTGADTQYF. The CDR3 nucleotides are TGTGCCAGCACGGGTGCAGATACGCAGTATTTT.

The genes are TRBV5-5 and TRBJ2-5, with D unresolved. V lost 0 bases and J lost 5, with 8 bases in between. CDR1 is SGHKS and CDR2 is YYEKEE in the germline V gene (reference sequence). CDR3 length: 13 residues. CDR3 region: CASSLDPRETQYF. CDR3 nucleotide sequence: TGTGCCAGCAGCTTGGACCCCCGGGAGACCCAGTACTTC.

J is TRBJ2-3 and V is TRBV2, with a weak D call TRBD1 (5 bases). The CDR3 extends over 14 amino acids. Germline V lookup: CDR1 SNHLY, CDR2 FYNNEI. V was clipped by 3 bases and J by 5 bases, with 12 bases between them. The CDR3, as DNA: TGTGCCAGCAGTGAGACAGAGACCTTAGATACGCAGTATTTT. Translating gives CASSETETLDTQYF.

The rearrangement joins TRBV10-3 to TRBJ2-3, with 7 bases identical to TRBD2. Germline V gene sequence: CDR1 ENHRY, CDR2 SYGVKD. V gave up 4 bases and J gave up 2 bases; unmatched junction bases: 6. This CDR3 has 15 residues. DNA for the CDR3: TGTGCCATCAGTGGGACTAGAAAAGTCACAGATACGCAGTATTTT. Its protein product is CAISGTRKVTDTQYF.

The chain links TRBV28 to TRBJ1-2, with D unclear. This CDR3 contains 13 residues. V lost 1 base and J lost 4, with 7 bases in between. CDR1 MDHEN and CDR2 SYDVKM come from the germline V gene. The CDR3 bases are TGTGCCAGCAGTTTATCAGTCCCCTATGGCTACACCTTC. This encodes CASSLSVPYGYTF.

The rearrangement joins TRBV5-1 to TRBJ1-2; possible D gene TRBD1, 6 bases. In germline, CDR1 is SGHRS, CDR2 YFSETQ. V lost 0 bases, J lost 6 bases, and 9 bases lay in between. The CDR3 totals 13 residues. The CDR3 coding sequence is TGCGCCAGCAGCTTGGGCCAGGGGAATGGCTACACCTTC. This encodes CASSLGQGNGYTF.

V gene TRBV7-8 combines with J gene TRBJ1-5; D possibly corresponds to TRBD1 (5 bases). The germline V gene has CDR1 SGHVS and CDR2 FQNEAQ. The CDR3 is made up of 15 amino acids. The V and J ends lost 1 base and 6 bases respectively, with 13 bases between them. The CDR3 DNA is TGTGCCAGCAGCTTAGGGGGGGTAATGGGTCAGCCCCAGCATTTT. Amino acids: CASSLGGVMGQPQHF.

This chain uses TRBV24-1 with TRBJ2-2; 7 bases are a match to TRBD2. V shed 3 bases, J shed 9 bases, and the junction held 6 bases outside the gene matches. CDR1 is KGHDR and CDR2 is SFDVKD in the germline V gene. This CDR3 is built from 14 residues. Written as DNA, the CDR3 is TGTGCCACCAGTGATCTCGGGGGGAAGCGGGAGCTGTTTTTT. It yields the protein CATSDLGGKRELFF.

This clone was recorded a few times. The chain employs TRBV11-1 and TRBJ1-6; D not certain. CDR3 length: 13 amino acids. Between the trimmed V and J ends, which lost 5 bases and 10 bases, there was a span of 12 bases. Germline V gene sequence: CDR1 SGHAT, CDR2 FQDESV (reference sequence). CDR3 loop: CASSTLPWSPLHF. The CDR3 DNA follows: TGTGCCAGCAGCACACTACCGTGGTCACCCCTCCACTTT. Full variable domain (missing parts from reference TRBV11-1 and TRBJ1-6): EAEVAQSPRYKITEKSQAVAFWCDPISGHATLYWYRQILGQGPELLVQFQDESVVDDSQLPKDRFSAERLKGVDSTLKIQPAELGDSAMYLCASSTLPWSPLHFGNGTRLTVT.

This clone occurred once. This sequence joins TRBV5-1 and TRBJ2-2, with 7 bases identical to TRBD1. CDR1 is SGHRS, CDR2 YFSETQ, per germline. CDR3 length: 16 residues. V trimming: 2 bases; J trimming: 6 bases; junction bases outside the gene matches: 10. In DNA form, the CDR3 reads TGCGCCAGCAGCTTTAAAGGGACAGAAGCAGCCGGGGAGCTGTTTTTT. Translated: CASSFKGTEAAGELFF.

On this clone: Other DNA sequences from this sample encode an identical CDR3 as well. This chain links TRBV30 with TRBJ2-7, with 7 bases fitting TRBD1. Germline V gene data show CDR1 as GTSNPN and CDR2 as SVGIG (reference sequence). J was trimmed by 4 bases and V by 1 base; bases with no gene match: 1. CDR3 length: 12 residues. The CDR3 DNA sequence: TGTGCCTGGAGTGGGGGACAGTACGAGCAGTACTTC. Amino acids: CAWSGGQYEQYF.

With respect to this clone: The same CDR3 also results from other DNA sequences found in this sample. The V call is TRBV3-1 (or the pseudogene TRBV3-2), the J call TRBJ1-2; 8 positions match TRBD1. CDR3 size: 16 residues. J gave up 4 bases and V 1 base, and 8 bases lay outside the gene matches. CDR1 is LGHDT, CDR2 YNNKEL, per germline (reference sequence). CDR3 region: CASSQAGQGAGYGYTF. The CDR3 DNA sequence: TGTGCCAGCAGCCAAGCCGGTCAGGGGGCAGGCTATGGCTACACCTTC.

This clone was found a few times. V usage is TRBV7-9 and J usage is TRBJ2-7; 9 bases are a match to TRBD1. The J segment lost 3 bases and the V segment lost 6 bases, leaving 12 bases of the junction unmatched. CDR1 SEHNR and CDR2 FQNEAQ come from the germline V gene (reference sequence). The CDR3 consists of 16 residues. CDR3 residues: CASRFYRGRKGYEQYV. CDR3 sequence (DNA): TGTGCCAGCAGATTTTACAGGGGGCGTAAAGGCTACGAGCAGTACGTC.

The chain employs TRBV6-5 and TRBJ2-5, with D uncertain. Germline CDR1 is MNHEY and CDR2 is SVGAGI. This CDR3 contains 15 residues. Trimming took off 6 bases at V and 6 bases at J, with 20 bases between the two ends. CDR3 region: CASRQSLQESKTQYF. DNA for the CDR3: TGTGCCAGCAGACAATCACTACAAGAGAGCAAGACCCAGTACTTC.

The rearrangement links TRBV12-3 or TRBV12-4 to TRBJ2-4, with D tentatively TRBD2 (5 bases). Trimming took off 3 bases at V and 11 bases at J, with 14 bases between the two ends. The CDR3 sequence is 13 residues long. In nucleotides, the CDR3 is TGTGCCAGCAGTTTTGTCCGGACTTTAGTTCAGTACTTC. Protein sequence: CASSFVRTLVQYF.

The chain couples TRBV4-2 to TRBJ2-2; 15 bases align to TRBD2. CDR1 is LGHNA and CDR2 is YNFKEQ in the germline V gene. With 5 bases clipped from V and 6 bases from J, the junction kept 4 bases outside the gene matches. The length of the CDR3 is 16 residues. CDR3 DNA: TGTGCCAGCAGCTCCCGGACTAGCGGGGGGGCCGGGGAGCTGTTTTTT. It translates to CASSSRTSGGAGELFF.

This clone was counted only a few times. The J gene is TRBJ1-5, the V gene TRBV21-1. TRBV21-1 is a pseudogene. This CDR3 comprises 15 residues. CDR3 coding DNA: TGTGCCAGCAGCAAAGTTTCCGGGTTAAATCAGCCCCAGCATTTT. Residues: CASSKVSGLNQPQHF.